This T cell receptor (beta chain) emerged from a study of regulatory T cells in long-lasting Graves disease. Study details: Persistence in Graves' disease required over 5 years of antithyroid drugs plus positive TSH receptor antibodies. Study conclusions and caveats: Segments TRBV28, TRBJ1-2 and TRBJ2-5 showed preferential usage in persistent disease. With 2,500 to 3,000 shared public clonotypes, persistent patients exceeded new patients, who shared about a thousand.

Building the TCR beta libraries relied on iRepertoire HTBI primers, and CDR3 regions underwent Arm-PCR. TCRdb called the multiplex PCR reads again in MiXCR, with one record for every CDR3 protein. The table has roughly 500,000 distinct CDR3 sequences, more than 20% seen once. Time point specified: persistent/refractory GD, antithyroid drugs over 5 years with positive TRAb. Extracted RNA from PBMCs served as the source of the TCR library. The CDR3 has 15 residues. V dropped 8 bases and J dropped 4; count of bases not matched to a gene: 11. Germline CDR1 SGHTA, CDR2 FQGNSA. This clonotype showed up just a few times. Its antigen is unknown.

The chain links TRBV7-2 to TRBJ1-2, with 9 positions matching TRBD1. The clonotype comes from a female donor with Graves disease. Here the sequenced sample was peripheral blood mononuclear cells (PBMCs), taken when the disease was refractory, from a patient treated with antithyroid drugs. The CDR3 coding sequence is TGTGCCAGCTCCACAGGGGGCGCGTCTAGCTATGGCTACACCTTC. Its translation: CASSTGGASSYGYTF.